Listed below are T cell receptor beta chains from one sample, sequenced in a study of OX40 agonist ivuxolimab in advanced cancers. Measured with immunoSEQ multiplex PCR; TCRdb has only the in-frame clones, and not every one. The sample lists 90,000 to 100,000 clones, 75% to 95% occurring once. The sample consisted of CD4+ or CD8+ T cells sorted from blood, taken in a trial of the OX40 agonist ivuxolimab. The receptor source for this set is an adult with an advanced solid tumor such as melanoma, head and neck, liver or kidney cancer. The CDR3 runs from the conserved cysteine through the conserved F or W. Each record gives: clone size, CDR3 length, V gene, J gene, D gene, CDR3 protein, CDR3 DNA. D genes are given only for firm matches. Some rows have no size entry. The others give once, few or many, or a class for an expanded clone.

size: .
length: 14
V: TRBV11-3
J: TRBJ2-1
D: .
CDR3: CASSLMSGSNEQFF
DNA: TGTGCCAGCAGCTTAATGAGTGGATCCAATGAGCAGTTCTTC

size: .
length: 11
V: TRBV29-1
J: TRBJ2-2
D: TRBD1
CDR3: CSYRGGGELFF
DNA: TGCAGCTACAGGGGCGGCGGGGAGCTGTTTTTT

size: .
length: 11
V: TRBV2
J: TRBJ2-1
D: TRBD1
CDR3: CASEGQGAQFF
DNA: TGTGCCAGCGAAGGACAGGGGGCGCAGTTCTTC

size: .
length: 14
V: TRBV30
J: TRBJ2-3
D: .
CDR3: CAWSFRANTDTQYF
DNA: TGTGCCTGGAGTTTTAGAGCTAACACAGATACGCAGTATTTT

size: .
length: 15
V: TRBV5-8
J: TRBJ2-7
D: .
CDR3: CASSLGRGSSYEQYF
DNA: TGTGCCAGCAGCTTGGGTAGAGGTTCCTCCTACGAGCAGTACTTC

size: .
length: 13
V: TRBV30
J: TRBJ1-1
D: TRBD1
CDR3: CAWRGQGRTEAFF
DNA: TGTGCCTGGAGGGGACAGGGGAGGACTGAAGCTTTCTTT

size: .
length: 16
V: TRBV6-1
J: TRBJ2-7
D: .
CDR3: CASSDRVRAGPYEQYF
DNA: TGTGCCAGCAGTGACAGGGTAAGGGCGGGACCCTACGAGCAGTACTTC

size: .
length: 15
V: TRBV7-2
J: TRBJ2-7
D: TRBD2
CDR3: CASSPRLAGPYEQYF
DNA: TGTGCCAGCAGCCCCCGACTAGCGGGCCCTTACGAGCAGTACTTC

size: .
length: 15
V: TRBV5-1
J: TRBJ2-7
D: .
CDR3: CASSFLTLDYYEQYF
DNA: TGCGCCAGCAGCTTTCTAACACTAGATTACTACGAGCAGTACTTC

size: once
length: 15
V: TRBV28
J: TRBJ2-4
D: .
CDR3: CASRTESFAKNIQYF
DNA: TGTGCCAGCAGGACAGAATCGTTCGCCAAAAACATTCAGTACTTC

size: .
length: 14
V: TRBV10-3
J: TRBJ2-7
D: TRBD2
CDR3: CAISGGSGRYEQYF
DNA: TGTGCCATCAGTGGGGGTAGCGGGAGATACGAGCAGTACTTC

size: .
length: 12
V: TRBV30
J: TRBJ2-7
D: .
CDR3: CAWRPSDYEQYF
DNA: TGTGCCTGGCGCCCCTCCGATTACGAGCAGTACTTC

size: once
length: 20
V: TRBV2
J: TRBJ2-2
D: TRBD2
CDR3: CASSRSPNRGREGNTGELFF
DNA: TGTGCCAGCAGTCGAAGCCCTAACCGGGGGCGGGAGGGAAACACCGGGGAGCTGTTTTTT

size: .
length: 13
V: TRBV2
J: TRBJ1-2
D: .
CDR3: CASRISNNYGYTF
DNA: TGTGCCAGCAGGATTTCGAATAACTATGGCTACACCTTC

size: .
length: 16
V: TRBV4-2
J: TRBJ1-4
D: TRBD1
CDR3: CASSQPPGQGDEKLFF
DNA: TGTGCCAGCAGCCAGCCTCCGGGACAGGGCGATGAAAAACTGTTTTTT

size: .
length: 11
V: TRBV10-3
J: TRBJ2-1
D: .
CDR3: CAMGVSEEQFF
DNA: TGTGCCATGGGGGTATCGGAGGAGCAGTTCTTC

size: few
length: 12
V: TRBV28
J: TRBJ2-1
D: .
CDR3: CASSRRYNEQFF
DNA: TGTGCCAGCAGCCGGCGTTACAATGAGCAGTTCTTC

size: .
length: 16
V: TRBV28
J: TRBJ2-1
D: .
CDR3: CASSLKGFITYNEQFF
DNA: TGTGCCAGCAGTTTAAAGGGGTTTATAACCTACAATGAGCAGTTCTTC

size: .
length: 15
V: TRBV28
J: TRBJ1-5
D: .
CDR3: CASSITGYSNQPQHF
DNA: TGTGCCAGCAGTATAACAGGGTATAGCAATCAGCCCCAGCATTTT

size: .
length: 14
V: TRBV7-9
J: TRBJ1-1
D: TRBD1
CDR3: CASSLQGAGTEAFF
DNA: TGTGCCAGCAGCTTACAGGGGGCTGGCACTGAAGCTTTCTTT

size: .
length: 11
V: TRBV30
J: TRBJ2-3
D: .
CDR3: CVRRSGDTQYF
DNA: TGTGTCCGAAGATCCGGGGATACGCAGTATTTT

size: .
length: 14
V: TRBV18
J: TRBJ1-1
D: .
CDR3: CASSPLGVETEAFF
DNA: TGTGCCAGCTCACCACTAGGGGTGGAGACTGAAGCTTTCTTT

size: .
length: 16
V: TRBV19
J: TRBJ2-7
D: .
CDR3: CASSLHGTDVTYEQYF
DNA: TGTGCCAGTAGTCTTCACGGGACGGACGTTACCTACGAGCAGTACTTC

size: once
length: 15
V: TRBV18
J: TRBJ2-7
D: .
CDR3: CASSPLQGPSYEQYF
DNA: TGTGCCAGCTCACCCCTGCAGGGCCCCTCCTACGAGCAGTACTTC

size: once
length: 12
V: TRBV5-1
J: TRBJ2-2
D: .
CDR3: CASSFEGGELFF
DNA: TGCGCCAGCAGCTTCGAAGGCGGGGAGCTGTTTTTT

size: .
length: 15
V: TRBV28
J: TRBJ1-2
D: .
CDR3: CASSFVAGPNYGYTF
DNA: TGTGCCAGCAGTTTCGTCGCAGGGCCAAACTATGGCTACACCTTC

size: .
length: 14
V: TRBV5-1
J: TRBJ1-1
D: .
CDR3: CASSFGVTNTEAFF
DNA: TGCGCCAGCAGCTTCGGGGTGACGAACACTGAAGCTTTCTTT

size: .
length: 15
V: TRBV6-5
J: TRBJ2-3
D: .
CDR3: CASSYGGLSGDTQYF
DNA: TGTGCCAGCAGTTACGGTGGTTTATCTGGAGATACGCAGTATTTT

size: .
length: 15
V: TRBV5-1
J: TRBJ2-3
D: TRBD2
CDR3: CASSLAGVSTDTQYF
DNA: TGCGCCAGCAGTCTAGCGGGAGTCAGCACAGATACGCAGTATTTT

size: .
length: 15
V: TRBV5-1
J: TRBJ2-1
D: .
CDR3: CASSLRGEGRNEQFF
DNA: TGCGCCAGCAGCTTGAGGGGGGAGGGCCGGAATGAGCAGTTCTTC

size: .
length: 14
V: TRBV10-1
J: TRBJ2-7
D: TRBD1
CDR3: CASSPGQGTYEQYF
DNA: TGCGCCAGCAGCCCGGGACAGGGAACCTACGAGCAGTACTTC

size: .
length: 16
V: TRBV7-8
J: TRBJ2-7
D: .
CDR3: CASSRRGRGLSYEQYF
DNA: TGTGCCAGCAGCCGGCGGGGGCGGGGGCTAAGCTACGAGCAGTACTTC

size: .
length: 14
V: TRBV5-6
J: TRBJ1-1
D: .
CDR3: CASSLSSRASEAFF
DNA: TGTGCCAGCAGCTTGAGTTCCAGGGCCTCCGAAGCTTTCTTT

size: .
length: 13
V: TRBV6-1
J: TRBJ1-2
D: .
CDR3: CASSQLLSRDYTF
DNA: TGTGCCAGCAGTCAATTGCTTTCTAGAGACTACACCTTC

size: .
length: 20
V: TRBV28
J: TRBJ2-3
D: .
CDR3: CASSTPLAAKPLGGTDTQYF
DNA: TGTGCCAGCAGTACACCCTTGGCGGCAAAACCCCTAGGAGGCACAGATACGCAGTATTTT

size: .
length: 14
V: TRBV2
J: TRBJ2-2
D: TRBD1
CDR3: CASQGQGATGELFF
DNA: TGTGCCAGCCAGGGACAGGGGGCGACCGGGGAGCTGTTTTTT

size: .
length: 15
V: TRBV29-1
J: TRBJ2-7
D: .
CDR3: CSVEEVAGRSYEQYF
DNA: TGCAGCGTTGAAGAGGTAGCAGGTCGGTCCTACGAGCAGTACTTC

size: .
length: 12
V: TRBV30
J: TRBJ2-1
D: .
CDR3: CAWSPSYNEQFF
DNA: TGTGCCTGGAGCCCTTCCTACAATGAGCAGTTCTTC

size: .
length: 16
V: TRBV28
J: TRBJ2-4
D: .
CDR3: CASSLSVETHKNIQYF
DNA: TGTGCCAGCAGTTTGTCGGTAGAGACACACAAAAACATTCAGTACTTC

size: .
length: 14
V: TRBV5-5
J: TRBJ1-2
D: TRBD1
CDR3: CASSLGQGYYGYTF
DNA: TGTGCCAGCAGCTTGGGACAGGGTTACTATGGCTACACCTTC

size: .
length: 16
V: TRBV6-6
J: TRBJ2-2
D: TRBD2
CDR3: CASSRDRSGRTGELFF
DNA: TGTGCCAGCAGTAGGGACCGGAGCGGGAGGACCGGGGAGCTGTTTTTT

size: once
length: 14
V: TRBV7-2
J: TRBJ2-4
D: .
CDR3: CASSSGGAPNIQYF
DNA: TGTGCCAGCAGCTCAGGTGGCGCTCCGAACATTCAGTACTTC

size: .
length: 15
V: TRBV19
J: TRBJ2-5
D: .
CDR3: CASRDAGHLLETQYF
DNA: TGTGCCAGTAGAGACGCGGGACACCTGCTAGAGACCCAGTACTTC

size: .
length: 11
V: TRBV28
J: TRBJ2-1
D: .
CDR3: CASTVGVEQFF
DNA: TGTGCCAGCACAGTGGGAGTGGAGCAGTTCTTC

size: .
length: 15
V: TRBV9
J: TRBJ1-2
D: .
CDR3: CASSWGWRGPGGYTF
DNA: TGTGCCAGCAGCTGGGGGTGGCGGGGCCCGGGAGGCTACACCTTC

size: once
length: 14
V: TRBV28
J: TRBJ2-7
D: .
CDR3: CASRRGQRGYEQYF
DNA: TGTGCCAGCAGGCGGGGACAGCGCGGCTACGAGCAGTACTTC

size: once
length: 15
V: TRBV6-4
J: TRBJ2-7
D: .
CDR3: CASSAQEGMGYEQYF
DNA: TGTGCCAGCAGTGCCCAGGAGGGGATGGGTTACGAGCAGTACTTC

size: .
length: 11
V: TRBV6-6
J: TRBJ1-2
D: .
CDR3: CASSYSPGYTF
DNA: TGTGCCAGCAGTTATTCTCCTGGCTACACCTTC

size: .
length: 17
V: TRBV5-8
J: TRBJ2-1
D: TRBD2
CDR3: CASSSPPGLADYNEQFF
DNA: TGTGCCAGCAGCTCACCTCCGGGACTAGCGGACTACAATGAGCAGTTCTTC

size: .
length: 14
V: TRBV6-5
J: TRBJ2-7
D: .
CDR3: CASSYSGTTYEQYF
DNA: TGTGCCAGCAGTTATTCCGGCACAACCTACGAGCAGTACTTC

size: .
length: 16
V: TRBV5-1
J: TRBJ2-2
D: .
CDR3: CASSLGGLQNTGELFF
DNA: TGCGCCAGCAGCTTGGGTGGCCTTCAGAACACCGGGGAGCTGTTTTTT

size: .
length: 13
V: TRBV28
J: TRBJ2-7
D: .
CDR3: CASTASLPYEQYF
DNA: TGTGCCAGCACCGCGTCCCTTCCCTACGAGCAGTACTTC

size: .
length: 15
V: TRBV30
J: TRBJ2-3
D: TRBD2
CDR3: CAWNAGLAVTDTQYF
DNA: TGTGCCTGGAACGCCGGACTAGCGGTCACAGATACGCAGTATTTT

size: .
length: 19
V: TRBV19
J: TRBJ2-2
D: .
CDR3: CASSIENRAALTNTGELFF
DNA: TGTGCCAGTAGTATAGAAAACCGGGCAGCACTGACGAACACCGGGGAGCTGTTTTTT

size: .
length: 15
V: TRBV6-1
J: TRBJ2-5
D: .
CDR3: CASSEAGGTWETQYF
DNA: TGTGCCAGCAGTGAAGCGGGAGGAACTTGGGAGACCCAGTACTTC

size: .
length: 15
V: TRBV25-1
J: TRBJ2-7
D: .
CDR3: CASSGAGGQPYEQYF
DNA: TGTGCCAGCAGTGGGGCAGGGGGGCAGCCCTACGAGCAGTACTTC

size: once
length: 11
V: TRBV28
J: TRBJ1-5
D: .
CDR3: CASSSHQPQHF
DNA: TGTGCCAGCAGTTCCCATCAGCCCCAGCATTTT

size: .
length: 16
V: TRBV28
J: TRBJ2-7
D: TRBD1
CDR3: CASSLGGQGASYEQYF
DNA: TGTGCCAGCAGTTTGGGTGGACAGGGAGCATCCTACGAGCAGTACTTC

size: .
length: 15
V: TRBV5-1
J: TRBJ2-5
D: TRBD2
CDR3: CASSKTSGSQETQYF
DNA: TGCGCCAGCAGCAAGACTAGCGGGAGCCAAGAGACCCAGTACTTC